This T cell receptor (beta chain) was found in a study of cytomegalovirus exposure and HLA in healthy donors. General study points: Cytomegalovirus association was listed for roughly 160 TCR beta chains.

Worth noting for this clone: Its antigen remains unidentified.

Only in-frame clones appear in the TCRdb table, and some are missing; sequencing was by immunoSEQ multiplex PCR. The sample shows under 250,000 clones, roughly 80% of them seen only once. V shed 2 bases and J shed 2 bases, with 13 bases lying between them. This CDR3 comprises 15 residues. The V gene's germline CDR1 is SGDLS and CDR2 YYNGEE. This TCR came from a woman aged 18-29 years in good health and CMV-seronegative. Sequences were obtained from PBMCs. V is TRBV9 and J is TRBJ1-1, with D maybe TRBD1 (5 bases). The CDR3 DNA follows: TGTGCCAGCAGCGTTGGAAGGGGTTTTAACACTGAAGCTTTCTTT. Amino acids: CASSVGRGFNTEAFF.